Shown below are 4 T cell receptor beta chains from a single sample sequenced in a study of blood T cell repertoires in COVID-19. Sequencing used immunoSEQ multiplex PCR; TCRdb keeps in-frame clones, though not all of them. The profile shows approximately 180,000 clones, 80% to 90% of them singletons. The source material was peripheral blood. The receptor source for this set is a man between 60 and 70 years old with acute or convalescent COVID-19.

This sequence joins TRBV19 and TRBJ2-1; 9 bases are a match to TRBD1. V dropped 8 bases and J dropped 10; count of bases not matched to a gene: 6. This CDR3 has 12 amino acids. CDR1 LNHDA and CDR2 SQIVND come from the germline V gene (reference sequence). The CDR3 spells CASSTGGREQFF. DNA for the CDR3: TGTGCCAGTTCGACAGGGGGTCGCGAGCAGTTCTTC.

The CDR3 DNA reads TGTGCCAGCAGCCGATCAGGGGGCAACACTGAAGCTTTCTTT. As protein: CASSRSGGNTEAFF. The V call is TRBV11-2, the J call TRBJ1-1; 8 bases are shared with TRBD1. V shed 5 bases and J 2 bases; nucleotides not matched to a gene: 4. Germline V gives CDR1 SGHAT, CDR2 FQNNGV. CDR3 length: 14 amino acids.

The chain links TRBV7-2 to TRBJ2-1; TRBD2 might be the D (6 bases). This CDR3 spans 15 amino acids. V was pared by 3 bases and J by 2 bases, with 11 bases between. Germline V gives CDR1 SGHTA, CDR2 FQGNSA. Here the CDR3 reads CASSLVAATYNEQFF. CDR3 sequence (DNA): TGTGCCAGCAGCTTGGTAGCGGCTACCTACAATGAGCAGTTCTTC.

V is TRBV7-9 and J is TRBJ1-2; D gene ambiguous. CDR3 length: 14 amino acids. The germline V gene encodes CDR1 SEHNR and CDR2 FQNEAQ (reference sequence). Deletions cut 7 bases from V and 5 bases from J, with 17 bases between. The CDR3 spells CASIPAGIGYGYTF. The CDR3 DNA reads TGTGCCAGCATCCCGGCGGGGATCGGGTATGGCTACACCTTC.